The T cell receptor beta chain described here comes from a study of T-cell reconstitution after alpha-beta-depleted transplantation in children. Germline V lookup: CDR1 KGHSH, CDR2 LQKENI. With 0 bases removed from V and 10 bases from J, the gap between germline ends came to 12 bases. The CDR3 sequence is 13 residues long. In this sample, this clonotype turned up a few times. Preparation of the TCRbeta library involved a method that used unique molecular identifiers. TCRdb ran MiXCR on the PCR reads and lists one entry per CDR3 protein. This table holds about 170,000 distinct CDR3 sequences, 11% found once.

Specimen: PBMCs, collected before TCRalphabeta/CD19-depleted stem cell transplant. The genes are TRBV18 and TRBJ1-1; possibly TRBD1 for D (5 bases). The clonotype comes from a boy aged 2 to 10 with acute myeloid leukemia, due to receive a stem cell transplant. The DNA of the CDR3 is TGTGCCAGCTCACCACCATCCGGCGGGGGAGCTTTCTTT. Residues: CASSPPSGGGAFF. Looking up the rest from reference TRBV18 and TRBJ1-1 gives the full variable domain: NAGVMQNPRHLVRRRGQEARLRCSPMKGHSHVYWYRQLPEEGLKFMVYLQKENIIDESGMPKERFSAEFPKEGPSILRIQQVVRGDSAAYFCASSPPSGGGAFFGQGTRLTVV.